Shown below are 19 T cell receptor beta chains from a single sample sequenced in a study of OX40 agonist ivuxolimab in advanced cancers. This table comes from immunoSEQ multiplex PCR, and its TCRdb copy is limited to in-frame clones, with some not included. The data contain approximately 50,000 clones, around nine tenths of them singletons. Specimen: CD4+ or CD8+ T cells sorted from blood, collected in a trial of the OX40 agonist ivuxolimab. These receptors all come from an adult with an advanced solid tumor such as melanoma, head and neck, liver or kidney cancer.

The rearrangement links TRBV6-1 to TRBJ1-5; tentative D call: TRBD1 (6 bases). Deletions cut 8 bases from V and 6 bases from J, with 11 bases between. The CDR3 covers 12 residues. The germline V gene has CDR1 MNHNS and CDR2 SASEGT. The CDR3 nucleotides are TGTGCCAGCCAGGGGCCAAGTCAGCCCCAGCATTTT. It specifies CASQGPSQPQHF.

The chain has TRBV7-6 and TRBJ2-5; no clear D gene. The J call may be in error: the DNA end matches TRBJ2-7 better. Looked up from germline, CDR1 is SGHVS and CDR2 is FNYEAQ. The CDR3 has 11 residues. The CDR3 reads CASSNSYEQYF. The CDR3 DNA reads as TGTGCCAGCAGCAACTCCTACGAGCAGTACTTC.

The chain is built from TRBV7-6 and TRBJ2-2; 9 nucleotides agree with TRBD1. Losses at the gene ends were 5 bases for V and 6 bases for J; bases not matched to a gene: 10. Germline V gene data show CDR1 as SGHVS and CDR2 as FNYEAQ. The CDR3 has 16 amino acids. CDR3 nucleotide sequence: TGTGCCAGCAGCCCGATAACAGGGGGCGCGGCCGGGGAGCTGTTTTTT. This sequence encodes CASSPITGGAAGELFF.

The rearrangement links TRBV13 to TRBJ2-7; perhaps D is TRBD1 or TRBD2 (5 bases each). Deletions cut 1 base from V and 6 bases from J, with 7 bases between. The CDR3 sequence is 12 residues long. Germline CDR1 and CDR2: PRHDT and FYEKMQ (reference sequence). The CDR3: CASSLAGPEQYF. DNA of the CDR3: TGTGCCAGCAGCTTAGCGGGACCCGAGCAGTACTTC.

The rearrangement uses TRBV5-1 and TRBJ1-5, with TRBD1 identical over 10 bases. Germline CDR1 reads SGHRS; CDR2 reads YFSETQ. This CDR3 has 15 amino acids. Trimming removed 3 bases from V and 3 bases from J; junction bases left unmatched: 3. In DNA, the CDR3 is TGCGCCAGCAGCTCCGGGACAGGGGTCAATCAGCCCCAGCATTTT. Amino acids: CASSSGTGVNQPQHF. Using reference TRBV5-1 and TRBJ1-5 for the parts outside the CDR3, the full variable domain is KAGVTQTPRYLIKTRGQQVTLSCSPISGHRSVSWYQQTPGQGLQFLFEYFSETQRNKGNFPGRFSGRQFSNSRSEMNVSTLELGDSALYLCASSSGTGVNQPQHFGDGTRLSIL.

This chain links TRBV5-6 with TRBJ1-2, with TRBD1 matching 9 bases. Looked up from germline, CDR1 is SGHDT and CDR2 is YYEEEE. The CDR3 runs 14 residues. J lost 8 bases, V lost 0 bases, and 5 bases had no gene match. The CDR3 DNA reads TGTGCCAGCAGCTTGGGGGACAGGGTAAACGGCTACACCTTC. This codes for CASSLGDRVNGYTF.

V gene TRBV7-6 combines with J gene TRBJ2-7; no reliable D call. The CDR3 covers 14 residues. CDR1 is SGHVS and CDR2 is FNYEAQ in the germline V gene. V was cut by 5 bases and J by 0 bases, with 11 bases left in between. The CDR3 loop reads CASSATGPSYEQYF. For the CDR3, the DNA is TGTGCCAGCAGCGCCACCGGGCCCTCCTACGAGCAGTACTTC.

The chain has TRBV25-1 and TRBJ2-2, with D hard to call. The V gene's germline CDR1 is MGHDK and CDR2 SYGVNS. The CDR3 has 13 amino acids. Trimming stripped 5 bases from V and 8 bases from J, with 12 bases between. The CDR3 DNA follows: TGTGCCAGCAGTTTGGGTTATGGAGGGGAGCTGTTTTTT. Encoded protein: CASSLGYGGELFF.

This chain uses TRBV6-1 with TRBJ2-3, with 12 bases lining up with TRBD2. Germline CDR1 reads MNHNS; CDR2 reads SASEGT. The CDR3 sequence is 14 residues long. The V and J ends lost 6 bases and 3 bases, in that order; junction bases with no gene match: 1. CDR3 in DNA: TGTGCCAGCAGCACTAGCGGGGGGACAGATACGCAGTATTTT. Encoded protein: CASSTSGGTDTQYF.

The rearrangement uses TRBV30 and TRBJ2-5, with a possible D match to TRBD1 (6 bases). V lost 5 bases and J lost 2, with 9 bases in between. The CDR3 covers 12 residues. The germline gives CDR1 GTSNPN, CDR2 SVGIG (reference sequence). CDR3 region: CAWEGTQETQYF. For the CDR3, the DNA is TGTGCCTGGGAGGGGACACAAGAGACCCAGTACTTC.

On this clone: A read error may produce the germline difference seen at one junction end. This rearrangement joins TRBV6-5 to TRBJ2-7; TRBD1 matches 8 bases. Germline loops: CDR1 MNHEY, CDR2 SVGAGI. This CDR3 contains 14 residues. CDR3 nucleotide sequence: TGTGCCAGCAGTGACTCCGGGACAGGCTACGAGCAGTACTTC. This sequence encodes CASSDSGTGYEQYF.

This chain joins TRBV16 and TRBJ1-1; TRBD1 might be the D (5 bases). The germline V and J ends were trimmed by 3 bases and 4 bases, with 9 bases remaining between them. The germline V gene has CDR1 KGHSY and CDR2 FQNENV. The CDR3 extends over 13 amino acids. CDR3 DNA: TGTGCCAGCAGCCAGCTGCAGGGCACTGAAGCTTTCTTT. As protein: CASSQLQGTEAFF.

The V call is TRBV6-1, the J call TRBJ2-7, with D uncertain. V dropped 6 bases and J dropped 2 bases, with 14 bases sitting between them. CDR1 and CDR2 from the germline V gene are MNHNS and SASEGT. The CDR3 loop spans 14 amino acids. DNA for the CDR3: TGTGCCAGCAGCCTTATCGACTCCACCTACGAGCAGTACTTC. Residues: CASSLIDSTYEQYF.

Concerning this clone: The CDR3 ends on some other residue instead of the conserved phenylalanine or tryptophan, so this is likely a read error. The limits of the CDR3 on the DNA are not certain, so only TCRdb's listed CDR3 is given. The rearrangement joins TRBV7-3 to TRBJ1-2. A total of 10 residues make up the CDR3, ends included. Looked up from germline, CDR1 is SGHTA and CDR2 is FQGTGA. This CDR3 is CASRGLWLHL.

This sequence joins TRBV19 and TRBJ2-7; TRBD2 matches 7 bases. This CDR3 region has 13 residues. Trimming cost V 6 bases and J 3 bases; bases outside gene matches: 5. Germline lookup yields CDR1 LNHDA and CDR2 SQIVND (reference sequence). CDR3 nucleotide sequence: TGTGCCAGTAGCATCGGACTAGACTACGAGCAGTACTTC. Translated, it gives CASSIGLDYEQYF.

The chain combines TRBV7-3 with TRBJ1-1; D remains unclear. Per germline, CDR1 SGHTA and CDR2 FQGTGA. Trimming took 4 bases from V and 4 from J, leaving 13 bases between them. CDR3 length: 14 amino acids. The CDR3 sequence: CASSSNNRGTEAFF. As DNA, the CDR3 is TGTGCCAGCAGCTCCAATAACCGGGGCACTGAAGCTTTCTTT.

V usage is TRBV6-5 and J usage is TRBJ2-7; D is uncertain. The V end lost 3 bases, the J end lost 3 bases, and 6 bases lay between the germline ends. CDR1 MNHEY and CDR2 SVGAGI come from the germline V gene. The CDR3 spans 12 residues. In DNA, the CDR3 is TGTGCCAGCAGTTATGACGGCTACGAGCAGTACTTC. This translates into CASSYDGYEQYF.

V is TRBV27 and J is TRBJ2-7; D not certain. The CDR3 covers 14 residues. Trimming removed 3 bases at V and 2 bases at J, with 11 bases between. CDR1 and CDR2 from the germline V gene are MNHEY and SMNVEV (reference sequence). The CDR3 spells CASSFLDGTYEQYF. The CDR3 DNA follows: TGTGCCAGCAGTTTTCTGGACGGTACCTACGAGCAGTACTTC.

This clone was counted a single time. V usage is TRBV7-3 and J usage is TRBJ2-1, with 12 bases matching TRBD1. The ends lost 1 base at V and 4 bases at J; junction bases unmatched: 5. Per the germline V gene, CDR1 is SGHTA and CDR2 is FQGTGA. CDR3 size: 17 residues. CDR3 region: CASSLMGTGGAYNEQFF. The CDR3 DNA is TGTGCCAGCAGCTTAATGGGGACAGGGGGCGCGTACAATGAGCAGTTCTTC.